This T cell receptor (beta chain) came from a study of sequential checkpoint blockade in melanoma. On the study more broadly: First-line arms were nivolumab then ipilimumab, or the reverse, randomized 1:1. After both sequences, patients received maintenance nivolumab. Some 90 pretreatment tumor DNA samples were TCRβ immunosequenced. After nivolumab or ipilimumab alone, about 22 patients had week-13 rebiopsies.

With 8 bases removed from V and 11 bases from J, the gap between germline ends came to 15 bases. Germline CDR1 WNHNN, CDR2 SYGVQD (reference sequence). CDR3 length: 11 amino acids. Some clones are missing from TCRdb's copy, which holds only in-frame ones; the method was immunoSEQ multiplex PCR. The sample has about 4,900 clones; approximately 30% are singletons. Treatment described: randomized to nivolumab then ipilimumab (arm A) or the reverse (arm B). Sequenced here: tumor tissue (inferred from file names), sampled from a patient given nivolumab and ipilimumab in sequence. The chain uses TRBV10-1 and TRBJ1-2; the D gene is possibly TRBD1 (6 bases). The receptor's source is a human donor with melanoma. CDR3 protein: CASGGDRTYTF. CDR3 bases: TGCGCCAGCGGGGGAGACAGGACTTACACCTTC.